One and the same sample provided the 21 T cell receptor beta chains below, sequenced in a study of cytomegalovirus exposure and HLA in healthy donors. With 60 Vbeta and 13 Jbeta primers, the PCR was carried out. Clones were sequenced by immunoSEQ multiplex PCR, and TCRdb holds only the in-frame ones, with some missing. The sample contains about 190,000 clones, just under 75% of which appear only once. Sequenced material: PBMCs. These receptors all come from a woman between 25 and 40 years old in good health and CMV-seropositive.

The chain uses TRBV27 and TRBJ1-2; 10 positions match TRBD1. The V gene end was trimmed by 6 bases and the J gene end by 8 bases; junction bases not matched to a gene: 9. CDR1 is MNHEY and CDR2 is SMNVEV in the germline V gene (reference sequence). The CDR3 runs to 14 residues. In nucleotides, the CDR3 is TGTGCCAGCAGCTACATTGACAGGGGGCAAGGCTACACCTTC. As protein: CASSYIDRGQGYTF.

The J gene is TRBJ1-4, the V gene TRBV14, with 11 bases aligning to TRBD1. The CDR3 runs to 15 residues. Per germline, CDR1 SGHDN and CDR2 FVKESK. V shed 3 bases, J shed 8 bases, and the junction held 5 bases outside the gene matches. The CDR3 nucleotides are TGTGCCAGCAGCCACCGCGGGACAGGGGGAGAAAAACTGTTTTTT. It encodes CASSHRGTGGEKLFF.

The rearrangement uses TRBV2 and TRBJ2-3, with 9 positions matching TRBD2. Losses at the gene ends were 7 bases for V and 3 bases for J; bases not matched to a gene: 5. From germline, CDR1 is SNHLY and CDR2 FYNNEI. The CDR3 loop spans 14 amino acids. In DNA, the CDR3 is TGTGCCAGCACAATGACTAGCGGAACAGATACGCAGTATTTT. As protein: CASTMTSGTDTQYF.

In this sample, this clone turned up a few times. The genes are TRBV28 and TRBJ2-1; maybe TRBD2 (6 bases). The CDR3 runs to 15 residues. The germline V gene encodes CDR1 MDHEN and CDR2 SYDVKM. V lost 0 bases and J lost 7, with 13 bases in between. CDR3 coding DNA: TGTGCCAGCAGTTTATGGAGTAGCGGACGGAATGAGCAGTTCTTC. Its protein is CASSLWSSGRNEQFF.

The table lists this clone with a few counts. The rearrangement joins TRBV28 to TRBJ2-7, with TRBD2 identical over 13 bases. Germline V gene data show CDR1 as MDHEN and CDR2 as SYDVKM. The V and J ends lost 6 bases and 5 bases, in that order; junction bases with no gene match: 13. The CDR3 loop spans 17 amino acids. CDR3 sequence (DNA): TGTGCCAGCAGGTCACTAGCGGGAGGGTATCGCTTGAACGAGCAGTACTTC. This codes for CASRSLAGGYRLNEQYF.

This clone was observed a handful of times. The chain combines TRBV7-8 with TRBJ2-7, with 11 bases lining up with TRBD2. The CDR3 is made up of 17 amino acids. J was trimmed by 0 bases and V by 0 bases; bases with no gene match: 4. Per germline, CDR1 SGHVS and CDR2 FQNEAQ. This chain's CDR3 is CASSLARTSGPSYEQYF. CDR3 DNA: TGTGCCAGCAGCTTAGCCCGGACTAGCGGGCCCTCCTACGAGCAGTACTTC.

This sequence joins TRBV5-6 and TRBJ2-4, with TRBD2 matching 9 bases. Germline V lookup: CDR1 SGHDT, CDR2 YYEEEE. The ends lost 6 bases at V and 11 bases at J; junction bases unmatched: 15. This CDR3 spans 15 amino acids. CDR3 DNA: TGTGCCAGCACCCCTCTGGCGGGGGGGGAGAAGGTTCAGTACTTC. Translating it yields CASTPLAGGEKVQYF.

The table lists this clone with a few counts. V and J are TRBV7-9 and TRBJ2-5; 7 bases agree with TRBD2. Germline CDR1 and CDR2: SEHNR and FQNEAQ (reference sequence). The CDR3 sequence is 14 residues long. DNA of the CDR3: TGTGCTGGGGGGGGACCCACGGGATTAGAGACCCAGTACTTC. Its protein product is CAGGGPTGLETQYF.

V gene TRBV5-5 combines with J gene TRBJ2-5, with D possibly matching TRBD1 (6 bases). Germline lookup yields CDR1 SGHKS and CDR2 YYEKEE (reference sequence). There are 14 residues in the CDR3. V was clipped by 4 bases and J by 5 bases, with 15 bases between them. CDR3 coding DNA: TGTGCCAGCAGCAGGGACAAGTCTGCGGAGACCCAGTACTTC. It yields the protein CASSRDKSAETQYF.

The chain couples TRBV5-8 to TRBJ2-5; 9 bases line up with TRBD2. The germline V gene has CDR1 SGHTS and CDR2 YDEGEE. V was pared by 3 bases and J by 4 bases, with 13 bases of the junction left unmatched. The CDR3 consists of 17 residues. CDR3 sequence (DNA): TGTGCCAGCAGCTCGAGACTAGCGGTCCCTTCGGCAGAGACCCAGTACTTC. Its protein product is CASSSRLAVPSAETQYF.

The chain employs TRBV28 and TRBJ2-2, with 7 bases aligning to TRBD1. The V segment lost 5 bases and the J segment 4 bases; nucleotides outside the gene matches: 4. In germline, CDR1 is MDHEN, CDR2 SYDVKM. The CDR3 runs to 14 residues. As DNA, the CDR3 is TGTGCCAGCAGTATCACAGGGGTCACCGGGGAGCTGTTTTTT. Translated: CASSITGVTGELFF. Variable domain in full (rest from reference TRBV28 and TRBJ2-2): DVKVTQSSRYLVKRTGEKVFLECVQDMDHENMFWYRQDPGLGLRLIYFSYDVKMKEKGDIPEGYSVSREKKERFSLILESASTNQTSMYLCASSITGVTGELFFGEGSRLTVL.

The chain recombines TRBV27 with TRBJ2-3, with D uncertain. This CDR3 is 13 amino acids long. The germline gives CDR1 MNHEY, CDR2 SMNVEV (reference sequence). Deletions cut 4 bases from V and 0 bases from J, with 5 bases between. The CDR3 protein is CASSSSSTDTQYF. The CDR3 nucleotides are TGTGCCAGCAGTTCCTCTAGCACAGATACGCAGTATTTT.

The chain carries TRBV9 and TRBJ2-1; a weak D match, TRBD2 (5 bases). Germline V gives CDR1 SGDLS, CDR2 YYNGEE. V lost 4 bases and J 6 bases, leaving 11 bases between the germline ends. CDR3 length: 13 amino acids. CDR3: CASSIPTSNEQFF. In nucleotides, the CDR3 is TGTGCCAGCAGCATTCCCACTAGCAATGAGCAGTTCTTC. Looking up the rest from reference TRBV9 and TRBJ2-1 gives the full variable domain: DSGVTQTPKHLITATGQRVTLRCSPRSGDLSVYWYQQSLDQGLQFLIQYYNGEERAKGNILERFSAQQFPDLHSELNLSSLELGDSALYFCASSIPTSNEQFFGPGTRLTVL.

V gene TRBV28 combines with J gene TRBJ2-7; the match to TRBD2 covers 7 bases. This CDR3 spans 15 amino acids. Per the germline V gene, CDR1 is MDHEN and CDR2 is SYDVKM. J was trimmed by 4 bases and V by 8 bases; bases with no gene match: 14. As DNA, the CDR3 is TGTGCCAGCGGAACAGCTGGGGCGGGAGCATACGAGCAGTACTTC. Amino acid sequence: CASGTAGAGAYEQYF. Full variable domain (outside the CDR3, taken from reference TRBV28 and TRBJ2-7): DVKVTQSSRYLVKRTGEKVFLECVQDMDHENMFWYRQDPGLGLRLIYFSYDVKMKEKGDIPEGYSVSREKKERFSLILESASTNQTSMYLCASGTAGAGAYEQYFGPGTRLTVT.

This chain links TRBV5-4 with TRBJ1-1, with 7 bases matching TRBD1. The germline gives CDR1 SGHNT, CDR2 YYREEE (reference sequence). This CDR3 spans 14 amino acids. After removal of 1 base from V and 2 bases from J, the junction contained 2 bases not matched to a gene. The CDR3 DNA reads as TGTGCCAGCAGCTTGACAGGGGTTAACACTGAAGCTTTCTTT. Amino acids: CASSLTGVNTEAFF.

This clone was picked up one time. The rearrangement uses TRBV5-1 and TRBJ2-3; 8 nucleotides line up with TRBD2. The V gene's germline CDR1 is SGHRS and CDR2 YFSETQ. The CDR3 is 15 residues long. Trimming took 4 bases from V and 2 from J; bases not matched to a gene: 6. The CDR3 bases are TGCGCCAGCAGCACACTAGCGGCCACCACAGATACGCAGTATTTT. It translates to CASSTLAATTDTQYF. The entire variable domain, with the rest obtained from reference TRBV5-1 and TRBJ2-3, is as follows: KAGVTQTPRYLIKTRGQQVTLSCSPISGHRSVSWYQQTPGQGLQFLFEYFSETQRNKGNFPGRFSGRQFSNSRSEMNVSTLELGDSALYLCASSTLAATTDTQYFGPGTRLTVL.

The genes are TRBV28 and TRBJ1-1; unclear D gene. V was pared by 4 bases and J by 11 bases, with 14 bases between. Germline V gene lookup returns CDR1 MDHEN and CDR2 SYDVKM. The CDR3 consists of 12 residues. The CDR3 coding sequence is TGTGCCAGCAGTTCCGAGGGCCGAAGGGCTTTCTTT. Translating gives CASSSEGRRAFF.

CDR3 residues: CASSVAGGADEQYF. CDR3 DNA: TGTGCCAGTAGTGTGGCAGGGGGAGCGGACGAGCAGTACTTC. The chain uses TRBV19 and TRBJ2-7; 7 bases line up with TRBD1. The V gene's germline CDR1 is LNHDA and CDR2 SQIVND (reference sequence). Unmatched junction bases numbered 9, after V lost 5 bases and J lost 5 bases. The CDR3 length is 14 residues.

The V gene is TRBV6-1, the J gene TRBJ1-5; 7 bases fit TRBD1. Germline values: CDR1 MNHNS, CDR2 SASEGT. This CDR3 is 14 amino acids long. V was clipped by 4 bases and J by 10 bases; unmatched bases: 10. This CDR3 reads CASSGPGQLGPQHF. The CDR3 DNA follows: TGTGCCAGCAGTGGACCGGGACAGTTGGGACCCCAGCATTTT.

This rearrangement joins TRBV11-2 to TRBJ2-7; D gene uncertain. Germline V gene sequence: CDR1 SGHAT, CDR2 FQNNGV. V lost 0 bases, J lost 3 bases, and 6 bases lay in between. The length of the CDR3 is 13 residues. The CDR3 is CASSLERVYEQYF. The DNA of the CDR3 is TGTGCCAGCAGCTTAGAGCGAGTCTACGAGCAGTACTTC.

V gene TRBV7-2 combines with J gene TRBJ2-2; a weak D match, TRBD1 (6 bases). Trimming stripped 6 bases from V and 0 bases from J, with 14 bases between. This CDR3 is 16 amino acids long. The V gene's germline CDR1 is SGHTA and CDR2 FQGNSA. The CDR3 protein is CASRPQGLANTGELFF. CDR3 coding DNA: TGTGCCAGCAGACCACAGGGCCTCGCGAACACCGGGGAGCTGTTTTTT.